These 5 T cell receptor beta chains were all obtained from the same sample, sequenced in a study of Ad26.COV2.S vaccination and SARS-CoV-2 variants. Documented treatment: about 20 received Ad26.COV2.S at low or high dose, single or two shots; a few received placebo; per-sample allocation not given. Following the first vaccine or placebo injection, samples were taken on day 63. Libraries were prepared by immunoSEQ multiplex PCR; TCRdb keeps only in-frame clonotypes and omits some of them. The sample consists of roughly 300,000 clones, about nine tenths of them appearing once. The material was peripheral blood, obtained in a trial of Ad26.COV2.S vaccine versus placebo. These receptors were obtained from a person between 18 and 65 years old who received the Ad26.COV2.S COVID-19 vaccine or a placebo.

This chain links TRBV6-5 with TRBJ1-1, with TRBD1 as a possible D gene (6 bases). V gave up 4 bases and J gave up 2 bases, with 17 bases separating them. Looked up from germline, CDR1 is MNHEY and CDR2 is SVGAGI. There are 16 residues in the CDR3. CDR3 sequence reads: CASSLAAGAGNTEAFF. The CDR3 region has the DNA TGTGCCAGCAGTTTGGCGGCAGGGGCGGGAAACACTGAAGCTTTCTTT.

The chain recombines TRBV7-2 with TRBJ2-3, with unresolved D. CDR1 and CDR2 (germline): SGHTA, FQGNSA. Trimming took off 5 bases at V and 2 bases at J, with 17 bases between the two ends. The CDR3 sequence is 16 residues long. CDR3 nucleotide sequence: TGTGCCAGCAGCCCCGGCAGGTCCCGCTTCACAGATACGCAGTATTTT. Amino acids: CASSPGRSRFTDTQYF.

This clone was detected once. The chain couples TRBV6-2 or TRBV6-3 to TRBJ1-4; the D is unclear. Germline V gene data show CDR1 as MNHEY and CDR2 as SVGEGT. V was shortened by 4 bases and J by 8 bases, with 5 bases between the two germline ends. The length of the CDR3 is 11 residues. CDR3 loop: CASSFGEKLFF. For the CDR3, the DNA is TGTGCCAGCAGTTTTGGGGAAAAACTGTTTTTT.

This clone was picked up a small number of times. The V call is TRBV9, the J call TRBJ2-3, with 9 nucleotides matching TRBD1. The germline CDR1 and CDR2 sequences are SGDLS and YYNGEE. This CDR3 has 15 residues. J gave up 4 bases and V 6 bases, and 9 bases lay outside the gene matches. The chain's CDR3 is CASTRQGEGADTQYF. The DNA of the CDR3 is TGTGCCAGCACCCGACAGGGGGAGGGTGCAGATACGCAGTATTTT. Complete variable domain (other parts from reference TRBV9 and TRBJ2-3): DSGVTQTPKHLITATGQRVTLRCSPRSGDLSVYWYQQSLDQGLQFLIQYYNGEERAKGNILERFSAQQFPDLHSELNLSSLELGDSALYFCASTRQGEGADTQYFGPGTRLTVL.

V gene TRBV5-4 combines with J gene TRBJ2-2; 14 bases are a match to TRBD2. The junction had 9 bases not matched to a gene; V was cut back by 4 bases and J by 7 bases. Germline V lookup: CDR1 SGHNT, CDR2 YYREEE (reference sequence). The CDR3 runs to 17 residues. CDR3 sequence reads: CASSPKTSGRVIGELFF. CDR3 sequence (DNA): TGTGCCAGCAGCCCCAAGACTAGCGGGAGGGTGATCGGGGAGCTGTTTTTT. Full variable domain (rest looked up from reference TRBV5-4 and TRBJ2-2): ETGVTQSPTHLIKTRGQQVTLRCSSQSGHNTVSWYQQALGQGPQFIFQYYREEENGRGNFPPRFSGLQFPNYSSELNVNALELDDSALYLCASSPKTSGRVIGELFFGEGSRLTVL.